A selection of T cell receptor beta chains follows, all from one sample in a study of blood T cell repertoires in COVID-19. Sequencing was performed with immunoSEQ multiplex PCR; in TCRdb, only in-frame clones are kept and a portion is missing. The sample includes roughly 250,000 clones, around 81% seen only once; the top ten take just under 6.5%. Sequencing was carried out using peripheral blood. The receptor set was obtained from a woman aged 60 to 75 with active or convalescent COVID-19. Each CDR3 is given with its conserved first and last residue. The D gene is left open where the match is weak. A clone size is listed for some rows: how often the clone was seen (once, few, many), or a class if it is expanded.

d_call: NA; clone_size: NA; v_call: TRBV5-1; j_call: TRBJ1-1; cdr3_nt: TGCGCCAGCAGCTTGTCGGGTGACACTGAAGCTTTCTTT; cdr3_aa: CASSLSGDTEAFF
d_call: TRBD2; clone_size: NA; v_call: TRBV5-1; j_call: TRBJ2-7; cdr3_nt: TGCGCCAGCAGCTTGGAGGCTAGCGGGAGTGGGTGGTTCGCGTACGAGCAGTACTTC; cdr3_aa: CASSLEASGSGWFAYEQYF
d_call: TRBD2; clone_size: NA; v_call: TRBV5-8; j_call: TRBJ2-3; cdr3_nt: TGTGCCAGCAGCTTTCGTGCTAGCGGGGGCGCAGATACGCAGTATTTT; cdr3_aa: CASSFRASGGADTQYF
d_call: NA; clone_size: NA; v_call: TRBV10-2; j_call: TRBJ2-2; cdr3_nt: TGCGCCAGCAGTACTCCGCAGGGGAGTTACACCGGGGAGCTGTTTTTT; cdr3_aa: CASSTPQGSYTGELFF
d_call: TRBD1; clone_size: NA; v_call: TRBV5-1; j_call: TRBJ1-4; cdr3_nt: TGCGCCAGCAGCCCACAGGGGTCTAATGAAAAACTGTTTTTT; cdr3_aa: CASSPQGSNEKLFF
d_call: NA; clone_size: NA; v_call: TRBV20-1; j_call: TRBJ1-4; cdr3_nt: TGCAGTGCTAGTGTGGGGGGAGAAAAACTGTTTTTT; cdr3_aa: CSASVGGEKLFF
d_call: TRBD1; clone_size: NA; v_call: TRBV27; j_call: TRBJ1-2; cdr3_nt: TGTGCCAGCATCCGGACAGGGTCCTATGGCTACACCTTC; cdr3_aa: CASIRTGSYGYTF
d_call: NA; clone_size: NA; v_call: TRBV10-3; j_call: TRBJ1-3; cdr3_nt: TGTGCCATACACCCGACAGGAGCACTGGAAAACACCATATATTTT; cdr3_aa: CAIHPTGALENTIYF
d_call: TRBD2; clone_size: NA; v_call: TRBV6-5; j_call: TRBJ2-5; cdr3_nt: TGTGCCAGCAGCGGGACTACCAAAGAGACCCAGTACTTC; cdr3_aa: CASSGTTKETQYF
d_call: TRBD1; clone_size: NA; v_call: TRBV29-1; j_call: TRBJ1-3; cdr3_nt: TGCAGCGTTGAAGGGATTTGGGACAGGGGAGTTGGCTCTGGAAACACCATATATTTT; cdr3_aa: CSVEGIWDRGVGSGNTIYF
d_call: NA; clone_size: NA; v_call: TRBV5-6; j_call: TRBJ2-7; cdr3_nt: TGTGCCAGCAGCACGGAGGGAGGATACGAGCAGTACTTC; cdr3_aa: CASSTEGGYEQYF
d_call: NA; clone_size: NA; v_call: TRBV9; j_call: TRBJ2-6; cdr3_nt: TGTGCCAGCAGCGTACCTGGGGGGGCCCTCCCCAGCTCTGGGGCCAACGTCCTGACTTTC; cdr3_aa: CASSVPGGALPSSGANVLTF
d_call: NA; clone_size: NA; v_call: TRBV4-1; j_call: TRBJ1-6; cdr3_nt: TGCGCCAGCAGCCAGAGCGGGGCCGGACCCTCCTATAATTCACCCCTCCACTTT; cdr3_aa: CASSQSGAGPSYNSPLHF
d_call: TRBD1; clone_size: NA; v_call: TRBV12-3/TRBV12-4; j_call: TRBJ2-7; cdr3_nt: TGTGCCAGCAGCCCAGGACAGGTCTACGAGCAGTACTTC; cdr3_aa: CASSPGQVYEQYF
d_call: NA; clone_size: once; v_call: TRBV19; j_call: TRBJ1-3; cdr3_nt: TGTGCCAGTAGTACAGGAGGCTCTGGAAACACCATATATTTT; cdr3_aa: CASSTGGSGNTIYF
d_call: NA; clone_size: NA; v_call: TRBV29-1; j_call: TRBJ2-1; cdr3_nt: TGCAGCGTCGGGCGGGGTAATGGCGACAATGAGCAGTTCTTC; cdr3_aa: CSVGRGNGDNEQFF
d_call: NA; clone_size: NA; v_call: TRBV5-1; j_call: TRBJ1-4; cdr3_nt: TGCGCCAGCAGCTCGGGTGATGGTCGAATGATCCAAAAACTGTTTTTT; cdr3_aa: CASSSGDGRMIQKLFF
d_call: TRBD1; clone_size: few; v_call: TRBV5-1; j_call: TRBJ1-2; cdr3_nt: TGCGCCAGCAGCTTGGATCGGACAGGGGGTTTAATCACCTTC; cdr3_aa: CASSLDRTGGLITF
d_call: TRBD1; clone_size: NA; v_call: TRBV28; j_call: TRBJ2-2; cdr3_nt: TGTGCCAGCACCCCGGGGGACAGGGATACCGGGGAGCTGTTTTTT; cdr3_aa: CASTPGDRDTGELFF
d_call: TRBD1; clone_size: NA; v_call: TRBV27; j_call: TRBJ2-1; cdr3_nt: TGTGCCAGCAGCTCGTTAGGGACAGGGAACAATGAGCAGTTCTTC; cdr3_aa: CASSSLGTGNNEQFF
d_call: NA; clone_size: NA; v_call: TRBV19; j_call: TRBJ1-6; cdr3_nt: TGTGCCAGTAGTATAGTGGCACAGGCCCCCGGGAGCTCCTATAATTCACCCCTCCACTTT; cdr3_aa: CASSIVAQAPGSSYNSPLHF
d_call: NA; clone_size: NA; v_call: TRBV4-1; j_call: TRBJ1-5; cdr3_nt: TGCGCCAGCAGCCAAGGTCCCGGGGCCCAGCATTTT; cdr3_aa: CASSQGPGAQHF
d_call: NA; clone_size: NA; v_call: TRBV18; j_call: TRBJ2-3; cdr3_nt: TGTGCCAGCTCACCGGGACACCGCCCAGATACGCAGTATTTT; cdr3_aa: CASSPGHRPDTQYF
d_call: TRBD1; clone_size: NA; v_call: TRBV28; j_call: TRBJ1-2; cdr3_nt: TGTGCCAGCAGTAGGGACAGCGGCTATGGCTACACCTTC; cdr3_aa: CASSRDSGYGYTF
d_call: TRBD1; clone_size: NA; v_call: TRBV6-1; j_call: TRBJ2-2; cdr3_nt: TGTGCCAGCAGTGGATTAGGACAGGGGAGTATCGGGGAGCTGTTTTTT; cdr3_aa: CASSGLGQGSIGELFF
d_call: NA; clone_size: few; v_call: TRBV18; j_call: TRBJ2-2; cdr3_nt: TGTGCCAGCTCTCCTTGGGCAGAAGCGAACACCGGGGAGCTGTTTTTT; cdr3_aa: CASSPWAEANTGELFF
d_call: NA; clone_size: NA; v_call: TRBV5-1; j_call: TRBJ1-4; cdr3_nt: TGCGCCAGCAGGCTAGGGGCCGAGAGGGAAAAACTGTTTTTT; cdr3_aa: CASRLGAEREKLFF
d_call: TRBD2; clone_size: NA; v_call: TRBV27; j_call: TRBJ2-1; cdr3_nt: TGTGCCAGCAGTGACCTCCTAGGGACTAGCGGGAGGGCCCGAAATGAGCAGTTCTTC; cdr3_aa: CASSDLLGTSGRARNEQFF
d_call: NA; clone_size: NA; v_call: TRBV6-5; j_call: TRBJ1-2; cdr3_nt: TGTGCCAGCAGTTCGACAGCTGGCTACACCTTC; cdr3_aa: CASSSTAGYTF
d_call: TRBD2; clone_size: NA; v_call: TRBV10-1; j_call: TRBJ2-7; cdr3_nt: TGCGCCAGCAGTCCCGAAGCGGGAGGGCCCGCCTCCGAGCAGTACTTC; cdr3_aa: CASSPEAGGPASEQYF
d_call: NA; clone_size: NA; v_call: TRBV6-5; j_call: TRBJ1-1; cdr3_nt: TGTGCCAGCATTGTCTTTGGCGGCCATATTGAAGCTTTCTTT; cdr3_aa: CASIVFGGHIEAFF
d_call: NA; clone_size: NA; v_call: TRBV3-1/TRBV3-2; j_call: TRBJ1-2; cdr3_nt: TGTGCCAGCAGCCAAGTCGGGGGATCCGGCCAGGCGTCGTATGATGGCTACACCTTC; cdr3_aa: CASSQVGGSGQASYDGYTF
d_call: TRBD2; clone_size: NA; v_call: TRBV5-4; j_call: TRBJ2-6; cdr3_nt: TGTGCCAGCAGCACGACTAGCGGGGGTAGCTCTGGGGCCAACGTCCTGACTTTC; cdr3_aa: CASSTTSGGSSGANVLTF
d_call: TRBD2; clone_size: NA; v_call: TRBV5-4; j_call: TRBJ2-7; cdr3_nt: TGTGCCAGCAGCTTGCCGGGGGGAGGCGAGCAGTACTTC; cdr3_aa: CASSLPGGGEQYF
d_call: NA; clone_size: NA; v_call: TRBV6-5; j_call: TRBJ1-5; cdr3_nt: TGTGCCAGCAGAGGTTGGAGCACCTATCAGCCCCAGCATTTT; cdr3_aa: CASRGWSTYQPQHF
d_call: NA; clone_size: NA; v_call: TRBV5-6; j_call: TRBJ1-3; cdr3_nt: TGTGCCAGCAGTAACATGGGAGGATCCACCTCTGGAAACACCATATATTTT; cdr3_aa: CASSNMGGSTSGNTIYF
d_call: NA; clone_size: NA; v_call: TRBV11-3; j_call: TRBJ2-7; cdr3_nt: TGTGCCAGCAGCTTGGCTAGCGTGAATTACGAGCAGTACTTC; cdr3_aa: CASSLASVNYEQYF
d_call: NA; clone_size: once; v_call: TRBV19; j_call: TRBJ2-2; cdr3_nt: TGTGCCAGTAGTAGGCAGGGGAACACCGGGGAGCTGTTTTTT; cdr3_aa: CASSRQGNTGELFF
d_call: TRBD2; clone_size: once; v_call: TRBV24-1; j_call: TRBJ2-3; cdr3_nt: TGTGCCACCAGTGAGCGTACACGAGCGGGAGTAAATACGCAGTATTTT; cdr3_aa: CATSERTRAGVNTQYF
d_call: TRBD1; clone_size: NA; v_call: TRBV5-1; j_call: TRBJ1-4; cdr3_nt: TGCGCCAGCAGCTCTACGGCGACAGGGGAAAAACTGTTTTTT; cdr3_aa: CASSSTATGEKLFF
d_call: NA; clone_size: once; v_call: TRBV5-1; j_call: TRBJ1-4; cdr3_nt: TGCGCCAGCAGCTTGGCCGACAGCCATGAAAAACTGTTTTTT; cdr3_aa: CASSLADSHEKLFF
d_call: TRBD1; clone_size: few; v_call: TRBV19; j_call: TRBJ1-1; cdr3_nt: TGTGCCAGTAGTTCCCTGGACAGGGATACTGAAGCTTTCTTT; cdr3_aa: CASSSLDRDTEAFF
d_call: TRBD2; clone_size: NA; v_call: TRBV2; j_call: TRBJ2-1; cdr3_nt: TGTGCCAGCAGCACTAGCGGAGGCTCCTACAATGAGCAGTTCTTC; cdr3_aa: CASSTSGGSYNEQFF
d_call: TRBD1; clone_size: NA; v_call: TRBV9; j_call: TRBJ2-5; cdr3_nt: TGTGCCAGCAGCAACCCTGGGACAGGGGCCTTCCAAGAGACCCAGTACTTC; cdr3_aa: CASSNPGTGAFQETQYF
d_call: NA; clone_size: NA; v_call: TRBV19; j_call: TRBJ2-3; cdr3_nt: TGTGCCACTAGTCTAGCGAGAGGAGATACGCAGTATTTT; cdr3_aa: CATSLARGDTQYF